This T cell receptor beta chain was recorded in a study of OX40 agonist ivuxolimab in advanced cancers. Turning to this clone: Its antigen is not identified.

Study-wide results and limits: CD4+ and CD8+ blood T cells expanded clonally by week 6 at 0.1 to 3.0 mg/kg. Partial responders at 0.1-3.0 mg/kg had among the lowest clonal expansion. CD8+ T cells averaged more expanded clones than CD4+.

Here immunoSEQ multiplex PCR was the method, and the copy in TCRdb shows in-frame clones only, minus some. The sample has tens of thousands of clones, around 80% seen once. The input for sequencing was CD4+ or CD8+ T cells sorted from blood, taken in a trial of the OX40 agonist ivuxolimab. The TCR was taken from an adult with an advanced solid tumor such as melanoma, head and neck, liver or kidney cancer.

The CDR3 is CASSQEVKFGLNGYTF. As DNA, the CDR3 is TGTGCCAGCAGCCAAGAGGTAAAGTTCGGGTTAAATGGCTACACCTTC. The V call is TRBV4-2, the J call TRBJ1-2, with unresolved D. The V gene lost 0 bases and the J gene lost 6 bases, with 17 bases spanning the gap. Germline V gives CDR1 LGHNA, CDR2 YNFKEQ. The CDR3 has 16 amino acids.